The rows below give T cell receptor beta chains drawn from one sample of a study of regulatory T cells in long-lasting Graves disease. TCRdb used MiXCR to reprocess the multiplex PCR reads, holding one entry per CDR3 protein. The table lists a few hundred thousand distinct CDR3 sequences, roughly a quarter of them singletons. The sequences come from peripheral blood mononuclear cells (PBMCs), collected when the disease was refractory, from a patient treated with antithyroid drugs. These receptors all stem from a female donor with Graves disease. Both conserved end residues are part of each CDR3. The order of the fields is D gene, V gene, clone size, J gene, CDR3 length, CDR3 DNA, CDR3 protein. The D gene is left open where the match is weak. Clone size is stated in some rows and not others, as once, few, many or a class when expanded.

>.|TRBV10-3|few|TRBJ2-7|11
TGTGCCATCAGTGAGTCGACGAGGACGTACTTC
CAISESTRTYF
>.|TRBV6-1|few|TRBJ2-6|17
TGTGCCAGCAGATCTCAAAGGGCGTTCAGTGGGGCCAACGTCCTGACTTTC
CASRSQRAFSGANVLTF
>.|TRBV29-1|few|TRBJ2-7|12
TGCAGCGTTGAAGATCGTACCTACGAGCAGTACTTC
CSVEDRTYEQYF
>.|TRBV19|.|TRBJ2-5|15
TGTGCCAGTAGTATCCAACCCCGGGGCTCGGAGACCCAGTACTTC
CASSIQPRGSETQYF
>.|TRBV11-2|many|TRBJ1-1|16
TGTGCCAGCAGCTTAGGGGGGCGGTTAGTGAACACTGAAGCTTTCTTT
CASSLGGRLVNTEAFF
>TRBD1|TRBV10-3|many|TRBJ2-5|13
TGTGCCATCAGCACAGGGGATCGAGAGACCCAGTACTTC
CAISTGDRETQYF
>.|TRBV30|few|TRBJ2-2|13
TGTGCCTGGAGTGAACAGGGCACCGGGGAGCTGTTTTTT
CAWSEQGTGELFF
>TRBD1|TRBV29-1|.|TRBJ2-5|12
TGCAACGTGAGGGACAGTCAAGAGACCCAGTACTTC
CNVRDSQETQYF
>.|TRBV4-2|few|TRBJ1-2|14
TGTGCCAGCAGCCAAGAGGTTAGCGGCTATGGCTACACCTTC
CASSQEVSGYGYTF
>TRBD2|TRBV20-1|.|TRBJ2-5|13
TGCAGTGCCAAGCGGGAGTCAGCAGAGACCCAGTACTTC
CSAKRESAETQYF
>.|TRBV6-1|.|TRBJ1-5|13
TGTGCCACCTGGACCGTGAACAATCAGCCCCAGCATTTT
CATWTVNNQPQHF
>.|TRBV5-5|.|TRBJ2-5|13
TGTGCCAGCAGCGCGGCCCCCGAAGAGACCCAGTACTTC
CASSAAPEETQYF
>.|TRBV7-9|many|TRBJ1-1|13
TGTGCCAGCAGCTCTCTCGGCGGAACTGAAGCTTTCTTT
CASSSLGGTEAFF
>.|TRBV20-1|once|TRBJ1-1|12
TGCAGTGCCCGGACCCAGAACACTGAAGCTTTCTTT
CSARTQNTEAFF
>.|TRBV3-1|.|TRBJ2-7|13
TGTGCCAGCAGCCGAATGGAAGGCGCCGAGCAGTACTTC
CASSRMEGAEQYF
>.|TRBV18|.|TRBJ1-1|14
TGTGCCAGCTCACCAAAGGTTTGGGGCACTGAAGCTTTCTTT
CASSPKVWGTEAFF
>TRBD1|TRBV5-1|.|TRBJ2-7|16
TGCGCCAGCAGCTTGGCCGGACAGGGGACAATCTACGAGCAGTACTTC
CASSLAGQGTIYEQYF
>TRBD2|TRBV28|many|TRBJ2-7|14
TGTGCCAGCAGCCTTAGCGGGAGCCCCTACGAGCAGTACTTC
CASSLSGSPYEQYF
>.|TRBV15|.|TRBJ2-7|13
TGTGCCACCAGCTCCCAGAAATTCTACGAGCAGTACTTC
CATSSQKFYEQYF
>TRBD1|TRBV12-3/TRBV12-4|many|TRBJ2-5|15
TGTGCCAGCAAGGCCGAACAGGGGACCCCGGAGACCCAGTACTTC
CASKAEQGTPETQYF
>TRBD1|TRBV30|few|TRBJ1-1|14
TGTGCCTGGAGTCCCGGACAGGGGAACACTGAAGCTTTCTTT
CAWSPGQGNTEAFF
>.|TRBV11-2|.|TRBJ2-5|13
TGTGCCAGCAGCCCGAGTGGCGAAGAGACCCAGTACTTC
CASSPSGEETQYF
>.|TRBV6-5|.|TRBJ1-5|18
TGTGCCAGCAGTTACCTCCTATTTGGGGCCACATTAACACAAGCCCAGCATTTT
CASSYLLFGATLTQAQHF
>.|TRBV28|many|TRBJ1-2|13
TGTGCCAGCACAGATCAGGGGTCATATGGCTACACCTTC
CASTDQGSYGYTF
>.|TRBV24-1|.|TRBJ2-2|17
TGTGCCACCAGTGAACCCCCCTTCGGACTGAGCACCGGGGAGCTGTTTTTT
CATSEPPFGLSTGELFF
>.|TRBV7-3|many|TRBJ2-4|13
TGTGCCAGCAGCTCGGGCCATCGGAACATTCAGTACTTC
CASSSGHRNIQYF
>.|TRBV27|.|TRBJ2-2|12
TGTGCCAGCAGTTTATTTAACGGGGAGCTGTTTTTT
CASSLFNGELFF
>TRBD1|TRBV30|many|TRBJ1-6|15
TGTGCCTGGTCGCCCCCCGCAGGGGGTTATTCACCCCTCCACTTT
CAWSPPAGGYSPLHF
>TRBD1|TRBV10-3|few|TRBJ1-1|14
TGTGCCATCAGTAAGGACAGGGGGAACACTGAAGCTTTCTTT
CAISKDRGNTEAFF
>TRBD2|TRBV20-1|.|TRBJ2-7|14
TGCAGTGCTAGACAAAGCGGGAGGGTCTACGAGCAGTACTTC
CSARQSGRVYEQYF
>TRBD1|TRBV9|few|TRBJ1-1|15
TGTGCCAGCAGCGCTCAGGGGGCGGTGAACACTGAAGCTTTCTTT
CASSAQGAVNTEAFF
>.|TRBV6-5|many|TRBJ1-4|15
TGTGCCAGCAGTTCTAAGGGGGGGATTAATGAAAAACTGTTTTTT
CASSSKGGINEKLFF
>.|TRBV7-2|many|TRBJ2-2|14
TGTGCCAGCATGAGTAGAGGGGACGTAGGGGAGCTGTTTTTT
CASMSRGDVGELFF
>.|TRBV7-2|.|TRBJ2-7|15
TGTGCCAGCAGCCCAGCCCCTACTCTTCCCTACGAGCAGTACTTC
CASSPAPTLPYEQYF
>.|TRBV7-2|.|TRBJ2-7|13
TGTGCCAGCAGCTGGAACAGTGTCTACGAGCAGTACTTC
CASSWNSVYEQYF
>TRBD1|TRBV3-1|.|TRBJ2-3|16
TGTGCCAGCAGCCTTCTTACAGGGGGGTTGACAGATACGCAGTATTTT
CASSLLTGGLTDTQYF
>.|TRBV5-1|.|TRBJ2-2|15
TGCGCCAGCAGCGCCCCTGGGGTGGGGACCGGGGAGCTGTTTTTT
CASSAPGVGTGELFF
>TRBD1|TRBV19|.|TRBJ1-2|13
TGTGCCAGTTCACACAGGGGTCCCTATGGCTACACCTTC
CASSHRGPYGYTF
>.|TRBV6-9|.|TRBJ1-3|15
TGTGCCAGCAGTCATCCGACGGGGTCTGGAAACACCATATATTTT
CASSHPTGSGNTIYF
>TRBD2|TRBV25-1|few|TRBJ2-7|14
TGTGCCAGCAGTGCAACTAGCGCTGCCTACGAGCAGTACTTC
CASSATSAAYEQYF
>TRBD1|TRBV28|many|TRBJ2-7|14
TGTGCCAGCAGGGAACAGGGGGGAAGGAACGAGCAGTACTTC
CASREQGGRNEQYF
>TRBD1|TRBV6-2/TRBV6-3|.|TRBJ2-3|15
TGTGCCAGCAGGGGGGACAGGGGAAAAAAGGATACGCAGTATTTT
CASRGDRGKKDTQYF
>.|TRBV19|.|TRBJ1-3|13
TGTGCCAGTAGGACCCTTGGCGGAAACACCATATATTTT
CASRTLGGNTIYF
>.|TRBV4-3|once|TRBJ2-7|13
TGCGCCAGCAGCCAAGAGACCACCTACGAGCAGTACTTC
CASSQETTYEQYF
>.|TRBV7-9|.|TRBJ2-4|16
TGTGCCAGCAGCTTAGTTCGGACCTCGGCCAAAAACATTCAGTACTTC
CASSLVRTSAKNIQYF
>TRBD2|TRBV18|.|TRBJ2-2|14
TGTGCCAGCTCACAAGGACTAGCGGGAGCGAAGCTGTTTTTT
CASSQGLAGAKLFF